The T cell receptor beta chain described here comes from a study of blood T cell repertoires in COVID-19. Study overall: From T cells, B-cell-depleted T cells, or PBMCs came the material, which was cDNA or gDNA.

This clone was counted once. This CDR3 is built from 13 residues. The germline V gene has CDR1 DFQATT and CDR2 SNEGSKA (reference sequence). V lost 3 bases to trimming and J lost 13 bases, with 21 bases between them. The protocol was immunoSEQ multiplex PCR, while the TCRdb copy is restricted to in-frame clones and leaves out a portion. The sample carries roughly 200,000 clones, roughly 81% recorded once. The chain uses TRBV20-1 and TRBJ2-5, with D possibly matching TRBD1 (6 bases). The sequenced sample was peripheral blood. The TCR sequence derives from a woman aged 80 or over with acute or convalescent COVID-19. In DNA, the CDR3 is TGCAGTGCTAGTAAACAGGGTTTGGTTTTGGGGTACTTC. Its translation is CSASKQGLVLGYF.